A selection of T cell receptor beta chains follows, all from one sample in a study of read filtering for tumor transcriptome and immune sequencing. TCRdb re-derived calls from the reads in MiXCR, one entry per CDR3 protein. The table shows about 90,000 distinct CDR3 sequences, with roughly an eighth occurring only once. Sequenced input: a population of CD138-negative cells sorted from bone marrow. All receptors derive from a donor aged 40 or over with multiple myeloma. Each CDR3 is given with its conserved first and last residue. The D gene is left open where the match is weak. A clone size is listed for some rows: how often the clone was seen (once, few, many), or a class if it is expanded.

CDR3nt: TGTGCCAGCAGTTTCGGGGATTTCTACGAGCAGTACTTC; CDR3aa: CASSFGDFYEQYF; abundance: many; d_gene: .; len: 13; j_gene: TRBJ2-7; v_gene: TRBV6-6
CDR3nt: TGTGCCAGCAGCGTAGGTAACTCTGGGGCCAACGTCCTGACTTTC; CDR3aa: CASSVGNSGANVLTF; abundance: .; d_gene: .; len: 15; j_gene: TRBJ2-6; v_gene: TRBV9
CDR3nt: TGCAGTGCTAGATCCGCGGGGGGACCAGCTTCTGCCAAAAACATTCAGTACTTC; CDR3aa: CSARSAGGPASAKNIQYF; abundance: many; d_gene: TRBD2; len: 18; j_gene: TRBJ2-4; v_gene: TRBV20-1
CDR3nt: TGTGCCAGCAGCCAAGATGGGACAGAGGAGGAGACCCAGTACTTC; CDR3aa: CASSQDGTEEETQYF; abundance: many; d_gene: TRBD1; len: 15; j_gene: TRBJ2-5; v_gene: TRBV4-2
CDR3nt: TGCAGTGCTCCCGATGGAGGGGGCTGGGGCTACACCTTC; CDR3aa: CSAPDGGGWGYTF; abundance: few; d_gene: TRBD1; len: 13; j_gene: TRBJ1-2; v_gene: TRBV20-1
CDR3nt: TGTGCCTGGAAACCCACACCTGGACGCGAGCAGTACTTC; CDR3aa: CAWKPTPGREQYF; abundance: many; d_gene: .; len: 13; j_gene: TRBJ2-7; v_gene: TRBV30
CDR3nt: TGTGCCAGCAGTGTGGAAGAGACCCAGTACTTC; CDR3aa: CASSVEETQYF; abundance: many; d_gene: .; len: 11; j_gene: TRBJ2-5; v_gene: TRBV2
CDR3nt: TGTGCCAGCAGCCTCGTAGGGGTCTACGAGCAGTACTTC; CDR3aa: CASSLVGVYEQYF; abundance: many; d_gene: .; len: 13; j_gene: TRBJ2-7; v_gene: TRBV28
CDR3nt: TGCAGTGCTACCCCCGGGACGGAAAACAATGAGCAGTTCTTC; CDR3aa: CSATPGTENNEQFF; abundance: many; d_gene: .; len: 14; j_gene: TRBJ2-1; v_gene: TRBV20-1
CDR3nt: TGTGCCAGCTCTTCCTCCGGGACACGAAGGGGGGAGACCCAGTACTTC; CDR3aa: CASSSSGTRRGETQYF; abundance: many; d_gene: .; len: 16; j_gene: TRBJ2-5; v_gene: TRBV2
CDR3nt: TGCAGTGCTAGGGCCGGGACAGGGATATCGCCCCAGCATTTT; CDR3aa: CSARAGTGISPQHF; abundance: many; d_gene: TRBD1; len: 14; j_gene: TRBJ1-5; v_gene: TRBV20-1
CDR3nt: TGTGCCAGCAGTTACATTCTAACCGCGAACACCGGGGAGCTGTTTTTT; CDR3aa: CASSYILTANTGELFF; abundance: many; d_gene: .; len: 16; j_gene: TRBJ2-2; v_gene: TRBV6-5
CDR3nt: TGTGCCAGCAGCCCTAGAGGGACAGGGGGAACAGATACGCAGTATTTT; CDR3aa: CASSPRGTGGTDTQYF; abundance: .; d_gene: TRBD1; len: 16; j_gene: TRBJ2-3; v_gene: TRBV3-1
CDR3nt: TGTGCCAGTGGACGTCTATCCTACGAGCAGTACTTC; CDR3aa: CASGRLSYEQYF; abundance: many; d_gene: .; len: 12; j_gene: TRBJ2-7; v_gene: TRBV27
CDR3nt: TGCGCCAGCAGCTTGGCCAAGTTAGACAGACTCTACACCGGGGAGCTACTTTTT; CDR3aa: CASSLAKLDRLYTGELLF; abundance: .; d_gene: .; len: 18; j_gene: TRBJ2-2; v_gene: TRBV5-1
CDR3nt: TGCAGTCCCCAGGGGACCTTACGAGAGCAGTACTTC; CDR3aa: CSPQGTLREQYF; abundance: many; d_gene: .; len: 12; j_gene: TRBJ2-7; v_gene: TRBV20-1
CDR3nt: TGCGCCAGCAGCCAAGATTACGGAAGCCCGACGATGGGGACCCAGTACTTC; CDR3aa: CASSQDYGSPTMGTQYF; abundance: many; d_gene: .; len: 17; j_gene: TRBJ2-5; v_gene: TRBV4-1
CDR3nt: TGTGCCAGCAGCCCCCGGGGGAGTTCGGAGAATGAGCAGTTCTTC; CDR3aa: CASSPRGSSENEQFF; abundance: .; d_gene: .; len: 15; j_gene: TRBJ2-1; v_gene: TRBV7-3
CDR3nt: TGTGCCAGCAGCCCGGACCTTCTCCGGGAGCAGTACTTC; CDR3aa: CASSPDLLREQYF; abundance: many; d_gene: .; len: 13; j_gene: TRBJ2-7; v_gene: TRBV7-9
CDR3nt: TGTGCCAGCAGCTTAGTGTGGACTAGCGGTGAGCAGTTCTTC; CDR3aa: CASSLVWTSGEQFF; abundance: many; d_gene: TRBD2; len: 14; j_gene: TRBJ2-1; v_gene: TRBV7-9
CDR3nt: TGCAGCGTTGAAGATCAGTTCTTC; CDR3aa: CSVEDQFF; abundance: many; d_gene: .; len: 8; j_gene: TRBJ2-1; v_gene: TRBV29-1
CDR3nt: TGCGCCAGCCGTTCTGCGGGGCGGGGTGACGAGACCCAGTACTTC; CDR3aa: CASRSAGRGDETQYF; abundance: many; d_gene: .; len: 15; j_gene: TRBJ2-5; v_gene: TRBV5-1
CDR3nt: TGTGCCAGCAGCTTAGGATACTTAGAGGGACAGTACTTC; CDR3aa: CASSLGYLEGQYF; abundance: few; d_gene: .; len: 13; j_gene: TRBJ2-7; v_gene: TRBV7-9
CDR3nt: TGTGCCAGCAGCCACCGACAGTATCAGCCCCAGCATTTT; CDR3aa: CASSHRQYQPQHF; abundance: many; d_gene: .; len: 13; j_gene: TRBJ1-5; v_gene: TRBV7-2
CDR3nt: TGTGCCAGCAGTCGCCCCCCCTACGAGCAGTACTTC; CDR3aa: CASSRPPYEQYF; abundance: many; d_gene: .; len: 12; j_gene: TRBJ2-7; v_gene: TRBV6-2/TRBV6-3